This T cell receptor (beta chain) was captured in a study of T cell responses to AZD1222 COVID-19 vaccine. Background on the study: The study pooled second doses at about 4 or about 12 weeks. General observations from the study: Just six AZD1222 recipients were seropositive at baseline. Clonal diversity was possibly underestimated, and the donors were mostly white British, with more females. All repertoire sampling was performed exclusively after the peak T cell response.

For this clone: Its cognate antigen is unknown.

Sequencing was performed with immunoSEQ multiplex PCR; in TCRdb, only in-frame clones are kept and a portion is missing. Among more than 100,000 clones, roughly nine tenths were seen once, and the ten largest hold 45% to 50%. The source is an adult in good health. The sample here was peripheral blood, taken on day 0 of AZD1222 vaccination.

The CDR3 DNA reads TGTGCCAGCAGCCGCGGACAGGGACGCACAGATACGCAGTATTTT. This translates into CASSRGQGRTDTQYF. The rearrangement joins TRBV6-5 to TRBJ2-3; 8 positions match TRBD1. Trimming took 6 bases from V and 1 from J; bases not matched to a gene: 6. Germline CDR1 and CDR2: MNHEY and SVGAGI. The CDR3 totals 15 residues.